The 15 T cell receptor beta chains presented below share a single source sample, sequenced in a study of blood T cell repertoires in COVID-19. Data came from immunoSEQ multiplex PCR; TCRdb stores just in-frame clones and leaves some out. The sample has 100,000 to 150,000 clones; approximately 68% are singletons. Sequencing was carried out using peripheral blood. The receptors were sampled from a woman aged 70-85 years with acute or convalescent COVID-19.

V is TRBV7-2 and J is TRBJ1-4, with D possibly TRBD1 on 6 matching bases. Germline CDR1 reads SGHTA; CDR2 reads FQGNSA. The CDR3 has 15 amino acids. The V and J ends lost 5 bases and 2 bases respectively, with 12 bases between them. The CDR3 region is CASSPGDTTNEKLFF. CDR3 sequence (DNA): TGTGCCAGCAGCCCCGGGGACACGACTAATGAAAAACTGTTTTTT.

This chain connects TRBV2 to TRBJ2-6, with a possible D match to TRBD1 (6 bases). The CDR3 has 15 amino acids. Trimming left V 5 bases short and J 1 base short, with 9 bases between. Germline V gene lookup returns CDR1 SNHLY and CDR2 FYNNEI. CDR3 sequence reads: CASSYRASGANVLTF. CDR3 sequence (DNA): TGTGCCAGCAGTTACAGGGCTTCTGGGGCCAACGTCCTGACTTTC.

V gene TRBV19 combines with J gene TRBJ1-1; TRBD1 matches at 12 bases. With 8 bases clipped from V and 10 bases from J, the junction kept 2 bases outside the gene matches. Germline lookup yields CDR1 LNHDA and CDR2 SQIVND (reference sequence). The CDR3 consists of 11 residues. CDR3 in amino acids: CASGTGGRAFF. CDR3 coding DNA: TGTGCCAGTGGGACAGGGGGCCGAGCTTTCTTT.

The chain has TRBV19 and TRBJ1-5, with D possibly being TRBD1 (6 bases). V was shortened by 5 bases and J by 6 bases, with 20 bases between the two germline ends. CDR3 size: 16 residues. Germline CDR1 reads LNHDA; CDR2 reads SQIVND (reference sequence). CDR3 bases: TGTGCCAGTAGTTCCAACCCGGGGGGCAGTGGTCAGCCCCAGCATTTT. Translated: CASSSNPGGSGQPQHF.

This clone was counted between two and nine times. CDR3 amino acids: CASSPPGVRSNEQFF. As DNA, the CDR3 is TGTGCCAGCAGCCCCCCGGGAGTACGATCCAATGAGCAGTTCTTC. The J gene is TRBJ2-1, the V gene TRBV9, with D possibly matching TRBD2 (6 bases). V lost 4 bases to trimming and J lost 6 bases, with 17 bases between them. Germline assignment: CDR1 SGDLS and CDR2 YYNGEE. There are 15 residues in the CDR3.

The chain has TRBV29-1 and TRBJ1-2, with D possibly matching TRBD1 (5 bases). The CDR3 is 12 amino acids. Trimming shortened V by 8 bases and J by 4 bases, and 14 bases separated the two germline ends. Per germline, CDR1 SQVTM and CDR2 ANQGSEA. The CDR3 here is CSSTTEFYGYTF. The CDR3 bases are TGCAGCTCTACGACAGAATTCTATGGCTACACCTTC.

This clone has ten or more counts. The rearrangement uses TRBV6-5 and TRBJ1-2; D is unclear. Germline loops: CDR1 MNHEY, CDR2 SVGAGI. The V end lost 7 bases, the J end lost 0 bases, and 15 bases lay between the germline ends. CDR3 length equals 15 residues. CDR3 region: CASTQTFTSNYGYTF. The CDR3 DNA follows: TGTGCCAGCACCCAGACATTCACTTCTAACTATGGCTACACCTTC.

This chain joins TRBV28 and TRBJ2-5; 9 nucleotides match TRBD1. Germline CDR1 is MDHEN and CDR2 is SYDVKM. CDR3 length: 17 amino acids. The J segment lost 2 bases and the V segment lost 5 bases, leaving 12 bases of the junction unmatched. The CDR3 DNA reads TGTGCCAGCAGTCCGACAGGACAGGGGTTGAGACAAGAGACCCAGTACTTC. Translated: CASSPTGQGLRQETQYF.

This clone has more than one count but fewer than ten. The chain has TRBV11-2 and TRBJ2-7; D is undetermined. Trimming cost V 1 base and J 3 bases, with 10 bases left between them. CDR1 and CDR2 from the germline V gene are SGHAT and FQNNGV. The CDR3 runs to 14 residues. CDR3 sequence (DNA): TGTGCCAGCAGCTTAGGTTTCCAGAACTACGAGCAGTACTTC. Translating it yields CASSLGFQNYEQYF.

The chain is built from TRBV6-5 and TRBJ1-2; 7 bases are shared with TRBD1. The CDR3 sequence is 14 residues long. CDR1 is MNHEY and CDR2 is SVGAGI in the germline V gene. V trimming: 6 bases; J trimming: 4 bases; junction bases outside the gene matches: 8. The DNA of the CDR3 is TGTGCCAGCAGACCCAGGGGGTCGGGCTATGGCTACACCTTC. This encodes CASRPRGSGYGYTF.

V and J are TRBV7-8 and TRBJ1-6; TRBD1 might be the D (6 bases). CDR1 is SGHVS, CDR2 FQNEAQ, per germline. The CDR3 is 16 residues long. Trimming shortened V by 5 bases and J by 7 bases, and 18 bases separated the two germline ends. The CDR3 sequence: CASSQSTGSWNSPLHF. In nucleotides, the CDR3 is TGTGCCAGCAGCCAGAGTACAGGGTCGTGGAATTCACCCCTCCACTTT.

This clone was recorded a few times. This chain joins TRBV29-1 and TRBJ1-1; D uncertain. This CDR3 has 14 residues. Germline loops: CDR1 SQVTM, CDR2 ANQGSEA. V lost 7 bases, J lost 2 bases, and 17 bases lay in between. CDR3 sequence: CSGGLGSSNTEAFF. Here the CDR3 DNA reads TGCAGCGGCGGCTTGGGGAGTAGTAACACTGAAGCTTTCTTT.

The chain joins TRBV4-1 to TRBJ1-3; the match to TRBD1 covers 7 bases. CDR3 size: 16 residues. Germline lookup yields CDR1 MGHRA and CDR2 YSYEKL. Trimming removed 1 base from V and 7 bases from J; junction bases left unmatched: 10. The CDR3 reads CASSQAGTVPSNTIYF. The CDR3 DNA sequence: TGCGCCAGCAGCCAAGCCGGGACAGTGCCCTCCAACACCATATATTTT.

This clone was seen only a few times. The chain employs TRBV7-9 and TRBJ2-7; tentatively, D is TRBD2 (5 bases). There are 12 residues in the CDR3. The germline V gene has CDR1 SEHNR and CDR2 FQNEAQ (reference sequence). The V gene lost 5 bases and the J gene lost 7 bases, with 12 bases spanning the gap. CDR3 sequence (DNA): TGTGCCAGCAGCCCTGACACTAGGGAGCAGTACTTC. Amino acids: CASSPDTREQYF.

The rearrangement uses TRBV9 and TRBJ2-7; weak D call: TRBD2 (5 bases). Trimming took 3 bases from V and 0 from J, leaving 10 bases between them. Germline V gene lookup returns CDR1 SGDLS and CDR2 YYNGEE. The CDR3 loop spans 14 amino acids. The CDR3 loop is CASSADSSSYEQYF. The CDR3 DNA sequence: TGTGCCAGCAGCGCGGACTCCTCCTCCTACGAGCAGTACTTC.